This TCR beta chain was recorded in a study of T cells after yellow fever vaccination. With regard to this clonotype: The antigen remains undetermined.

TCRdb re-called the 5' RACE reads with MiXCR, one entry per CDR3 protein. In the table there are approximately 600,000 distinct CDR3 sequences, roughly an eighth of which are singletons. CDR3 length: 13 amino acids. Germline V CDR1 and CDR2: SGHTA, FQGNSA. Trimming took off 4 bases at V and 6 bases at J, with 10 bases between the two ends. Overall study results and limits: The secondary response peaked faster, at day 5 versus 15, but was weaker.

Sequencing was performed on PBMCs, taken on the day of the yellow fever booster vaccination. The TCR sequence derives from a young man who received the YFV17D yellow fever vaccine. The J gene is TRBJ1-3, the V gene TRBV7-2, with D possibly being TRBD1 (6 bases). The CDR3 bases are TGTGCCAGCAGCTCCCAGGGGTCAAACACCATATATTTT. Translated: CASSSQGSNTIYF.